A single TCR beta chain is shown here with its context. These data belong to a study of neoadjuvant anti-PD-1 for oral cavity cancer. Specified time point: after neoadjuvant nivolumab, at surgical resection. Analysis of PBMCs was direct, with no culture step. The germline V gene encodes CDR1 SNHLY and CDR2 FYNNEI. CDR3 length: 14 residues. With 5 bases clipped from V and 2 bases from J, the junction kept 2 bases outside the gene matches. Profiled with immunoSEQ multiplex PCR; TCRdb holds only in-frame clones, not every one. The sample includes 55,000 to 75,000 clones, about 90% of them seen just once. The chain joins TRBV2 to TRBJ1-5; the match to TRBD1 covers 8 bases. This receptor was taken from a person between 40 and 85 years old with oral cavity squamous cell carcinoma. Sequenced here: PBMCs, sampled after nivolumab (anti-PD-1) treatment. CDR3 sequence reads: CASSKDRGNQPQHF. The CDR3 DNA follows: TGTGCCAGCAGTAAGGACAGGGGCAATCAGCCCCAGCATTTT. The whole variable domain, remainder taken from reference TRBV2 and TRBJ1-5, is EPEVTQTPSHQVTQMGQEVILRCVPISNHLYFYWYRQILGQKVEFLVSFYNNEISEKSEIFDDQFSVERPDGSNFTLKIRSTKLEDSAMYFCASSKDRGNQPQHFGDGTRLSIL.